This entry features one TCR beta chain sequence. Per the germline V gene, CDR1 is LNHDA and CDR2 is SQIVND (reference sequence). The CDR3 spans 18 residues. Trimming took 3 bases from V and 2 from J, leaving 20 bases between them. The data were taken from a study of blood T cell repertoires in COVID-19. At the level of the study: Researchers got acute and convalescent COVID-19 samples from the United States, Italy and Spain. T cells, B-cell-depleted T cells, or PBMCs supplied cDNA or gDNA.

The method was immunoSEQ multiplex PCR; TCRdb's version includes in-frame clones alone and lacks a portion of them. The sample consists of more than 110,000 clones, around 89% of them appearing once. The clonotype was recovered from a man aged 55-75 years with active or convalescent COVID-19. The specimen sequenced was peripheral blood. The chain uses TRBV19 and TRBJ2-1; the D is unclear. The CDR3 loop reads CASSIGTVALATYNEQFF. The CDR3 region has the DNA TGTGCCAGTAGTATCGGAACAGTCGCTCTCGCCACCTACAATGAGCAGTTCTTC.